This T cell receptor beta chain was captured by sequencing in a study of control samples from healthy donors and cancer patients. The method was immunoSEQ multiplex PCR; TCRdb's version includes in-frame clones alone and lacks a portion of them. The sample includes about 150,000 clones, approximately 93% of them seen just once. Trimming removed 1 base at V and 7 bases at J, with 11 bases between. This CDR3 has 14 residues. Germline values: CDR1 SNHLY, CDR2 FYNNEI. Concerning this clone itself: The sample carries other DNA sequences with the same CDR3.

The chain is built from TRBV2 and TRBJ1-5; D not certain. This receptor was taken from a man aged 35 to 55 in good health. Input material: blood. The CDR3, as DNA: TGTGCCAGCAGTGAAGTGGGCGGGCGACAGCCCCAGCATTTT. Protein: CASSEVGGRQPQHF.